This T cell receptor (beta chain) was obtained from a study of blood T cell repertoires in COVID-19. Looked up from germline, CDR1 is KGHDR and CDR2 is SFDVKD. J gave up 5 bases and V 3 bases, and 6 bases lay outside the gene matches. The CDR3 runs 16 residues. Only in-frame clones appear in the TCRdb table, and some are missing; sequencing was by immunoSEQ multiplex PCR. The data show around 100,000 clones, almost 90% seen once. Sequencing was done on a sample of peripheral blood. This chain connects TRBV24-1 to TRBJ1-5, with 10 bases that match TRBD1. The TCR originated in a human donor in a cohort sampled during active COVID-19. In nucleotides, the CDR3 is TGTGCCACCAGTGATCGGGACAGGGGCCCGTATCAGCCCCAGCATTTT. Protein product: CATSDRDRGPYQPQHF.